This T cell receptor beta chain was recorded in a study of blood T cell repertoires in COVID-19. Background on the study: T cells, B-cell-depleted T cells, or PBMCs provided the cDNA or gDNA that served as material.

Some clones are missing from TCRdb's copy, which holds only in-frame ones; the method was immunoSEQ multiplex PCR. This sample yields hundreds of thousands of clones, of which 85% are seen a single time; about 14% belongs to the top ten. Germline CDR1 reads SNHLY; CDR2 reads FYNNEI. This CDR3 is 13 amino acids long. V trimming: 7 bases; J trimming: 4 bases; junction bases outside the gene matches: 4. The rearrangement uses TRBV2 and TRBJ2-1; 7 bases are a match to TRBD1. The sample taken for sequencing was peripheral blood. The sequence came from a human donor in a cohort sampled during active COVID-19. As DNA, the CDR3 is TGTGCCAGCACCGGGGACAGTTACAATGAGCAGTTCTTC. Translating it yields CASTGDSYNEQFF.